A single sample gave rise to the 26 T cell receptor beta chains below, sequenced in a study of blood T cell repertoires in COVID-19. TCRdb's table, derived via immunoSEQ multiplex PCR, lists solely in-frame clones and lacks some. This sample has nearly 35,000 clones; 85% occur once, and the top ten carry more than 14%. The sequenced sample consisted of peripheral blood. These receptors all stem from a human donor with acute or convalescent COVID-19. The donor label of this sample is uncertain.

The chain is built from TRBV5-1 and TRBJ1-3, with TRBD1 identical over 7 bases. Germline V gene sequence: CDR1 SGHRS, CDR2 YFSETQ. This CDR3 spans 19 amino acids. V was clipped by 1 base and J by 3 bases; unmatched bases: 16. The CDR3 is CASSLSSANRGAHGNTIYF. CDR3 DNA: TGCGCCAGCAGCTTGTCGTCGGCTAACAGGGGAGCTCATGGAAACACCATATATTTT.

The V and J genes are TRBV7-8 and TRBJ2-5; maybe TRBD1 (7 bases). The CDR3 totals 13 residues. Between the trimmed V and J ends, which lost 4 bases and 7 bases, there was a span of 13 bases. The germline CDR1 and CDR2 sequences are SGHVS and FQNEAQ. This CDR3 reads CASSSGTAGTQYF. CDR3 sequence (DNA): TGTGCCAGCAGCTCGGGGACAGCGGGGACCCAGTACTTC.

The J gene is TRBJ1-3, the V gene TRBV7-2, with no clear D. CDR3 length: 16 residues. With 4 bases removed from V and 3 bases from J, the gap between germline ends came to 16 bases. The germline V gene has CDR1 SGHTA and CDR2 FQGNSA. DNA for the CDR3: TGTGCCAGCAGCTCCTTGGGGAGTTGGGGTGGAAACACCATATATTTT. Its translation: CASSSLGSWGGNTIYF.

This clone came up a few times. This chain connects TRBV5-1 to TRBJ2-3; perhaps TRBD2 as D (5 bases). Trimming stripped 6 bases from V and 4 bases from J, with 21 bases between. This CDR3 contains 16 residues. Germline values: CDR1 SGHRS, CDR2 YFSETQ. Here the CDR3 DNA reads TGCGCCAGCATGGTTAGCGATTCGGCGAGTGCAGATACGCAGTATTTT. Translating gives CASMVSDSASADTQYF.

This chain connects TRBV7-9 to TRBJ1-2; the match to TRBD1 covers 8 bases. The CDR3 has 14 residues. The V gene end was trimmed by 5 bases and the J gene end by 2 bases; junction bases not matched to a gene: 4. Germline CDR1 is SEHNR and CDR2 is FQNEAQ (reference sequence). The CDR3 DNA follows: TGTGCCAGCAGCCAGGGGGCAGCCAACTATGGCTACACCTTC. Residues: CASSQGAANYGYTF.

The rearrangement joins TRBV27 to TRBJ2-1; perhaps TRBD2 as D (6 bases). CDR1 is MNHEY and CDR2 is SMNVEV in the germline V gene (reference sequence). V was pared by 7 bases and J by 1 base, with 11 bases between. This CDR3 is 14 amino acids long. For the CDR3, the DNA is TGTGCCAGCAAAAGGGGAGGTTCCTACAATGAGCAGTTCTTC. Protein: CASKRGGSYNEQFF.

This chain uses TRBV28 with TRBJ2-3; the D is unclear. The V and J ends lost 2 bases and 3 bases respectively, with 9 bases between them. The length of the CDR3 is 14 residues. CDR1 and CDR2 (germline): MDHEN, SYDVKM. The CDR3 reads CASSLMRPTDTQYF. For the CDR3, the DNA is TGTGCCAGCAGTTTAATGAGGCCGACAGATACGCAGTATTTT.

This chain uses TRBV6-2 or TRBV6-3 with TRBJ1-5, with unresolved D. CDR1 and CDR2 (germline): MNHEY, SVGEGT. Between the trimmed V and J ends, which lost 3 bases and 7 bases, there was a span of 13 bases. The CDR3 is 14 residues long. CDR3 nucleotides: TGTGCCAGCAGTTATTCGGCAGGAGGGCAGCCCCAGCATTTT. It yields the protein CASSYSAGGQPQHF.

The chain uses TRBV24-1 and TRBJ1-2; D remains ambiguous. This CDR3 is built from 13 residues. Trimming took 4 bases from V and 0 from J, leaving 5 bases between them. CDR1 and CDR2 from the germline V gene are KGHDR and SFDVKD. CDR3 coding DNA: TGTGCCACCAGTGACCGAGCTAACTATGGCTACACCTTC. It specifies CATSDRANYGYTF.

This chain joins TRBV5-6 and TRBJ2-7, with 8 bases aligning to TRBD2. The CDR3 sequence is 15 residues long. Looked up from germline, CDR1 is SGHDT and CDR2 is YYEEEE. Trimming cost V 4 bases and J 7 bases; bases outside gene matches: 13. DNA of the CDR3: TGTGCCAGCAGCGACCGAGCGGGGGTCCTACGAGAGCAGTACTTC. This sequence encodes CASSDRAGVLREQYF. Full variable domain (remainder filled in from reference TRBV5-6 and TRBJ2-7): DAGVTQSPTHLIKTRGQQVTLRCSPKSGHDTVSWYQQALGQGPQFIFQYYEEEERQRGNFPDRFSGHQFPNYSSELNVNALLLGDSALYLCASSDRAGVLREQYFGPGTRLTVT.

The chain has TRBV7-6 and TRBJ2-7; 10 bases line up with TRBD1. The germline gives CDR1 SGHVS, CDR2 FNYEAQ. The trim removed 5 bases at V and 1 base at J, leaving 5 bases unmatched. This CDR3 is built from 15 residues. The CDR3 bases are TGTGCCAGCAGCCCCCGGGACAGGGGATCCTACGAGCAGTACTTC. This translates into CASSPRDRGSYEQYF.

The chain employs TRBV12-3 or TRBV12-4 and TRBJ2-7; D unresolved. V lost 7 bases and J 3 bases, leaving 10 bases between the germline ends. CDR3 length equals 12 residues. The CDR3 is CASTLIGYEQYF. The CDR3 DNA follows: TGTGCCAGCACCCTAATTGGCTACGAGCAGTACTTC.

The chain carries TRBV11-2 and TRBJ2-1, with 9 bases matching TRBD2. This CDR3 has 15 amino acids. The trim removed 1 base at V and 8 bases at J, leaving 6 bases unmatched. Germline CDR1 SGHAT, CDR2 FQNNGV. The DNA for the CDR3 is TGTGCCAGCAGCTTAGGCGGGGGGGAGGTCTATGAGCAGTTCTTC. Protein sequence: CASSLGGGEVYEQFF.

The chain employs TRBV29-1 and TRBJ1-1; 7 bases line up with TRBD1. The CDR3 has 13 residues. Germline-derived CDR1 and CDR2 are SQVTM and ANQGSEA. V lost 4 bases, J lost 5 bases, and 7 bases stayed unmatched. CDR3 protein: CSVVRGPGTEAFF. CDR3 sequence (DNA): TGCAGCGTTGTGAGGGGGCCCGGGACTGAAGCTTTCTTT.

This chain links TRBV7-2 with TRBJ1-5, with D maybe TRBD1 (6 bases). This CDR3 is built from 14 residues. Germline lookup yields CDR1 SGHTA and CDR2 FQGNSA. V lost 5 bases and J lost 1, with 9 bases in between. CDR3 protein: CASSPGESNQPQHF. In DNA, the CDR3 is TGTGCCAGCAGCCCAGGGGAAAGCAATCAGCCCCAGCATTTT. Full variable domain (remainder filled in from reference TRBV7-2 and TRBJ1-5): GAGVSQSPSNKVTEKGKDVELRCDPISGHTALYWYRQSLGQGLEFLIYFQGNSAPDKSGLPSDRFSAERTGGSVSTLTIQRTQQEDSAVYLCASSPGESNQPQHFGDGTRLSIL.

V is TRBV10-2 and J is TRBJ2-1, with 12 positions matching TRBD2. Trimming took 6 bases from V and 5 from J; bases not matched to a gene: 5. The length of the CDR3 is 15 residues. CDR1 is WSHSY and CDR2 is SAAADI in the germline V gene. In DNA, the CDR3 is TGCGCCAGCAGGGGGACTAGCGGGCCCGACAATGAGCAGTTCTTC. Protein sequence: CASRGTSGPDNEQFF.

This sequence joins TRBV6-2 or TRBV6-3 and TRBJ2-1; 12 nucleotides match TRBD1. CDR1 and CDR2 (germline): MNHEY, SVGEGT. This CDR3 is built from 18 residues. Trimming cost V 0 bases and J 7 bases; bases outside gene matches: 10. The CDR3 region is CASSYSVGGQGARNEQFF. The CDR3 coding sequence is TGTGCCAGCAGTTACTCGGTCGGGGGACAGGGGGCTAGGAATGAGCAGTTCTTC.

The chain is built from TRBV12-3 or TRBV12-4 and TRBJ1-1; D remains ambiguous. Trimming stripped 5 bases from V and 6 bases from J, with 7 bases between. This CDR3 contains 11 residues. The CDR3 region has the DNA TGTGCCAGCAGTCGAACAGCTGAAGCTTTCTTT. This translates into CASSRTAEAFF.

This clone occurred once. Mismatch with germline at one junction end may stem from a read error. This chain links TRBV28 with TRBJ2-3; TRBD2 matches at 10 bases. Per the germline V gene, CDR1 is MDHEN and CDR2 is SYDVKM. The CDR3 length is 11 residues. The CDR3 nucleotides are TGTGCCAGCAGTTTAAACCCGGGACTAGCGTGG. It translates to CASSLNPGLAW. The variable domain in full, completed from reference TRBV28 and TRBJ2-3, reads DVKVTQSSRYLVKRTGEKVFLECVQDMDHENMFWYRQDPGLGLRLIYFSYDVKMKEKGDIPEGYSVSREKKERFSLILESASTNQTSMYLCASSLNPGLAWGPGTRLTVL.

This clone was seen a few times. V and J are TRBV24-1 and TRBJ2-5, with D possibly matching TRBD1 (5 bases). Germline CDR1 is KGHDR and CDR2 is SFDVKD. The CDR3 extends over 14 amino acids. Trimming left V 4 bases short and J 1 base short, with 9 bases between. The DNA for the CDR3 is TGTGCCACCAGTGAGTGGGGCAGCCAAGAGACCCAGTACTTC. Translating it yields CATSEWGSQETQYF.

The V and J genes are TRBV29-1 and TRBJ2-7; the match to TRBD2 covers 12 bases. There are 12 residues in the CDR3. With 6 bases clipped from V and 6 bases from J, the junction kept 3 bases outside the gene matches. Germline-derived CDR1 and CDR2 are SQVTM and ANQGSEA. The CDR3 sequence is CSVATSGSEQYF. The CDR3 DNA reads TGCAGCGTCGCGACTAGCGGGAGCGAGCAGTACTTC.

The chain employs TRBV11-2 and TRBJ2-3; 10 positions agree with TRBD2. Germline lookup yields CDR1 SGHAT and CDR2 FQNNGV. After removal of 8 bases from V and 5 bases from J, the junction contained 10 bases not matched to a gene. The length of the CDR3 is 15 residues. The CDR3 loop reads CASPDQRGGLDTQYF. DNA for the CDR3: TGTGCCAGCCCGGATCAGCGGGGGGGCCTAGATACGCAGTATTTT.

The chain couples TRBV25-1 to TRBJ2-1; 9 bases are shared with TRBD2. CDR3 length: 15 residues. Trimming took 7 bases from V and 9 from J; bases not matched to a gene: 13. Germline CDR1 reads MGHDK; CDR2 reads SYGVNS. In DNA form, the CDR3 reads TGTGCCAGCACTCCAAGGGCTAGCGGGAAGGTTGAGCAGTTCTTC. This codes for CASTPRASGKVEQFF. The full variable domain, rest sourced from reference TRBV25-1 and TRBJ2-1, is EADIYQTPRYLVIGTGKKITLECSQTMGHDKMYWYQQDPGMELHLIHYSYGVNSTEKGDLSSESTVSRIRTEHFPLTLESARPSHTSQYLCASTPRASGKVEQFFGPGTRLTVL.

DNA for the CDR3: TGTGCCAGTAGAACAACAGGGGCGAGCAATCAGCCCCAGCATTTT. This encodes CASRTTGASNQPQHF. The J gene is TRBJ1-5, the V gene TRBV19; 7 bases map to TRBD1. Germline assignment: CDR1 LNHDA and CDR2 SQIVND (reference sequence). J was trimmed by 1 base and V by 6 bases; bases with no gene match: 6. The CDR3 is 15 amino acids.

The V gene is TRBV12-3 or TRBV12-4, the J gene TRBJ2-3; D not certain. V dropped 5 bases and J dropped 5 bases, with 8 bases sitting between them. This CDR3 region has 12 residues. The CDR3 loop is CASSDFLDTQYF. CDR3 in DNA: TGTGCCAGCAGTGACTTTTTAGATACGCAGTATTTT.

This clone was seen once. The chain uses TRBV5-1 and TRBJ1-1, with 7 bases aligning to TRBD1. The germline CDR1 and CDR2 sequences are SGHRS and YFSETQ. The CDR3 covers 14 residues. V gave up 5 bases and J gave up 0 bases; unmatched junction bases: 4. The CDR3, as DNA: TGCGCCAGCAGGTCAACAGGGGTGAACACTGAAGCTTTCTTT. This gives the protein CASRSTGVNTEAFF. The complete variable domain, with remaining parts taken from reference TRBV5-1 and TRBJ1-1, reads KAGVTQTPRYLIKTRGQQVTLSCSPISGHRSVSWYQQTPGQGLQFLFEYFSETQRNKGNFPGRFSGRQFSNSRSEMNVSTLELGDSALYLCASRSTGVNTEAFFGQGTRLTVV.